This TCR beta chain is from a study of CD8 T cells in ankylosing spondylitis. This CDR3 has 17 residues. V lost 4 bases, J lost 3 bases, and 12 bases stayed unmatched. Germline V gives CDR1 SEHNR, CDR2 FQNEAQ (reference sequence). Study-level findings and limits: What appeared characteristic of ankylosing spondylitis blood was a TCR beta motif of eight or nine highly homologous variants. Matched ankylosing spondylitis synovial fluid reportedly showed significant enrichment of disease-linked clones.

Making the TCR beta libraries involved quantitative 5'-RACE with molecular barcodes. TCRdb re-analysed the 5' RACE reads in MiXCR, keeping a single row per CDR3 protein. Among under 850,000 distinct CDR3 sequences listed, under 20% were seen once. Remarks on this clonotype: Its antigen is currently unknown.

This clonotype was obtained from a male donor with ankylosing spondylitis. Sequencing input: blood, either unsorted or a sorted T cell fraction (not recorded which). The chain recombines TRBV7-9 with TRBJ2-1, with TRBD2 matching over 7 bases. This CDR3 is CASSSPPGTTFYNEQFF. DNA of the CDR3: TGTGCCAGCAGCTCTCCCCCCGGGACTACCTTCTACAATGAGCAGTTCTTC.